These 25 T cell receptor beta chains were sequenced from one sample in a study of response to subunit inactivated influenza vaccine. TCRdb fed the RT-PCR reads into MiXCR, producing one record per CDR3 protein. The sample yields approximately 530,000 distinct CDR3 sequences, 13% seen once. This sample comprised PBMCs from blood, obtained 35 to 45 days after vaccination. The receptors come from a man in his fifties or sixties who received an inactivated influenza vaccine.

This clonotype turned up a few times. The chain uses TRBV4-3 and TRBJ2-1, with 10 bases lining up with TRBD2. The CDR3 has 16 amino acids. Germline values: CDR1 LGHNA, CDR2 YSLEER. J lost 3 bases, V lost 4 bases, and 6 bases had no gene match. The DNA of the CDR3 is TGCGCCAGCAGCCCCCGGACTAGCGGAGACTACAATGAGCAGTTCTTC. Translated, it gives CASSPRTSGDYNEQFF.

This clonotype was seen only a few times. A read error may be the cause here, since a much bigger clone is one base away. The chain recombines TRBV20-1 with TRBJ2-7; D unclear. This CDR3 is 11 amino acids long. The V and J ends lost 0 bases and 4 bases respectively, with 4 bases between them. Germline V gene sequence: CDR1 DFQATT, CDR2 SNEGSKA (reference sequence). This CDR3 reads CSARDHYEQYF. The CDR3 bases are TGCAGTGCTAGAGATCATTACGAGCAGTACTTC.

This clonotype was seen a handful of times. V and J are TRBV6-5 and TRBJ2-1, with D tentatively TRBD2 (7 bases). Germline V CDR1 and CDR2: MNHEY, SVGAGI. V was clipped by 8 bases and J by 5 bases, with 19 bases between them. The CDR3 loop spans 15 amino acids. Here the CDR3 reads CASRLPGRGDNEQFF. DNA for the CDR3: TGTGCCAGCCGCTTACCTGGGAGGGGGGACAATGAGCAGTTCTTC.

This clonotype was seen more than once but under ten times. The chain joins TRBV5-1 to TRBJ1-1, with 10 nucleotides matching TRBD1. The CDR3 spans 15 residues. The ends lost 0 bases at V and 4 bases at J; junction bases unmatched: 3. CDR1 is SGHRS, CDR2 YFSETQ, per germline. CDR3 sequence: CASSLGDRGFTEAFF. As DNA, the CDR3 is TGCGCCAGCAGCTTGGGGGACAGGGGCTTCACTGAAGCTTTCTTT.

The rearrangement links TRBV21-1 to TRBJ2-3; the D call of TRBD1 is as the table states it, not checked on the DNA. TRBV21-1 is flagged as a pseudogene. This CDR3 is built from 14 residues. This CDR3 reads CATATGHHTDTQYF. The CDR3 region has the DNA TGTGCCACTGCGACGGGACACCACACAGATACGCAGTATTTT.

This clonotype turned up a few times. The V gene is TRBV7-2, the J gene TRBJ1-2, with 9 bases fitting TRBD1. The CDR3 loop spans 12 amino acids. Per germline, CDR1 SGHTA and CDR2 FQGNSA. J was trimmed by 6 bases and V by 5 bases; bases with no gene match: 1. CDR3 loop: CASSRDRDGYTF. DNA of the CDR3: TGTGCCAGCAGCAGGGACAGGGATGGCTACACCTTC.

This sequence joins TRBV5-1 and TRBJ1-1, with a possible D match to TRBD1 (6 bases). The CDR3 has 16 residues. Trimming pared 6 bases from V and 0 bases from J, leaving 18 bases between. Looked up from germline, CDR1 is SGHRS and CDR2 is YFSETQ. In DNA, the CDR3 is TGCGCCAGCAAAGCAGGGGCGCCGGGCATGAACACTGAAGCTTTCTTT. This gives the protein CASKAGAPGMNTEAFF.

V is TRBV20-1 and J is TRBJ2-3; tentatively, D is TRBD1 (6 bases). This CDR3 has 13 amino acids. From germline, CDR1 is DFQATT and CDR2 SNEGSKA (reference sequence). The V end was cut by 6 bases, the J end by 2 bases, with 12 bases between. DNA for the CDR3: TGCAGTGCACAAGACAGGATCACAGATACGCAGTATTTT. Protein product: CSAQDRITDTQYF.

The table lists this clonotype with a few counts. The chain carries TRBV6-5 and TRBJ1-2; D gene uncertain. With 4 bases removed from V and 6 bases from J, the gap between germline ends came to 9 bases. Germline V lookup: CDR1 MNHEY, CDR2 SVGAGI. CDR3 size: 12 residues. The DNA of the CDR3 is TGTGCCAGCAGTTCCCTCAACAATGGCTACACCTTC. This codes for CASSSLNNGYTF.

In this sample, this clonotype turned up a few times. This chain uses TRBV29-1 with TRBJ2-3, with D perhaps TRBD2 (5 bases). The V gene lost 3 bases and the J gene lost 6 bases, with 10 bases spanning the gap. CDR3 size: 12 residues. From germline, CDR1 is SQVTM and CDR2 ANQGSEA. This CDR3 is CSVEGLADTQYF. CDR3 in DNA: TGCAGCGTTGAGGGTTTAGCGGATACGCAGTATTTT.

This clonotype was picked up a small number of times. The genes are TRBV10-3 and TRBJ1-6, with 10 bases that match TRBD1. This CDR3 region has 14 residues. From germline, CDR1 is ENHRY and CDR2 SYGVKD. The J segment lost 10 bases and the V segment lost 4 bases, leaving 4 bases of the junction unmatched. This CDR3 reads CAISVGTGDSPLHF. The DNA for the CDR3 is TGTGCCATCAGTGTAGGGACAGGGGACTCACCCCTCCACTTT.

In its sample, this clonotype was seen a few times. V usage is TRBV7-7 and J usage is TRBJ2-5; TRBD2 agrees at 15 bases. The ends lost 5 bases at V and 2 bases at J; junction bases unmatched: 6. Germline V gives CDR1 SSHAT, CDR2 FNYEAQ (reference sequence). The length of the CDR3 is 17 residues. The DNA of the CDR3 is TGTGCCAGCAGCAGATCGGGACTAGCGGGAGGACAAGAGACCCAGTACTTC. This sequence encodes CASSRSGLAGGQETQYF.

The J gene is TRBJ2-7, the V gene TRBV4-1, with D unclear. The germline V gene encodes CDR1 MGHRA and CDR2 YSYEKL. The V and J ends lost 1 base and 2 bases respectively, with 9 bases between them. This CDR3 has 14 amino acids. The CDR3 loop is CASSQGALPYEQYF. CDR3 nucleotides: TGCGCCAGCAGCCAAGGGGCCCTACCCTACGAGCAGTACTTC.

The sample holds many counts of this clonotype. The chain links TRBV7-2 to TRBJ2-3; possibly TRBD2 for D (5 bases). The V end was cut by 6 bases, the J end by 3 bases, with 22 bases between. The length of the CDR3 is 17 residues. Germline V lookup: CDR1 SGHTA, CDR2 FQGNSA. Here the CDR3 reads CASSLSPPRRGTDTQYF. The DNA for the CDR3 is TGTGCCAGCAGTTTAAGCCCTCCCCGCCGCGGGACAGATACGCAGTATTTT.

This clonotype turned up a few times. The chain joins TRBV7-8 to TRBJ2-2; weak D call: TRBD1 (6 bases). The V gene lost 8 bases and the J gene lost 1 base, with 11 bases spanning the gap. In germline, CDR1 is SGHVS, CDR2 FQNEAQ. The CDR3 sequence is 14 residues long. For the CDR3, the DNA is TGTGCCAGCCGGGTGACAGGGAACACCGGGGAGCTGTTTTTT. Its protein is CASRVTGNTGELFF.

This chain connects TRBV6-1 to TRBJ2-7; weak D call: TRBD2 (5 bases). The germline V and J ends were trimmed by 4 bases and 0 bases, with 10 bases remaining between them. The CDR3 is made up of 14 amino acids. Germline V gene lookup returns CDR1 MNHNS and CDR2 SASEGT. The DNA of the CDR3 is TGTGCCAGCAGTGTCTATGGGAGCTCCTACGAGCAGTACTTC. Its translation is CASSVYGSSYEQYF.

The chain joins TRBV12-3 or TRBV12-4 to TRBJ2-5; no firm D call. The CDR3 sequence is 14 residues long. V was cut by 1 base and J by 5 bases, with 11 bases left in between. The CDR3 spells CASSLDWVLETQYF. In DNA form, the CDR3 reads TGTGCCAGCAGTTTAGACTGGGTTTTGGAGACCCAGTACTTC.

The chain joins TRBV7-9 to TRBJ2-1; TRBD2 matches 16 bases. J gave up 4 bases and V 6 bases, and 3 bases lay outside the gene matches. CDR3 size: 16 residues. Germline V lookup: CDR1 SEHNR, CDR2 FQNEAQ (reference sequence). The CDR3 region is CASRGLAGGDYNEQFF. The DNA of the CDR3 is TGTGCCAGCAGGGGACTAGCGGGAGGGGATTACAATGAGCAGTTCTTC.

This chain links TRBV20-1 with TRBJ2-7, with 12 bases that match TRBD1. The germline gives CDR1 DFQATT, CDR2 SNEGSKA (reference sequence). The CDR3 covers 15 residues. V lost 5 bases, J lost 7 bases, and 12 bases stayed unmatched. For the CDR3, the DNA is TGCAGTGCTCCTCATTCGGGACAGGGGGCGGAGGAGCAGTACTTC. The encoded protein is CSAPHSGQGAEEQYF.

The CDR3 nucleotides are TGCAGCGTCCGCTTCGTTGGGAGGGGAAGATTCAATGAGCAGTTCTTC. Its translation: CSVRFVGRGRFNEQFF. J is TRBJ2-1 and V is TRBV29-1, with 7 bases lining up with TRBD2. V trimming: 6 bases; J trimming: 6 bases; junction bases outside the gene matches: 17. The CDR3 covers 16 residues. Germline V gives CDR1 SQVTM, CDR2 ANQGSEA.

The chain links TRBV12-3 or TRBV12-4 to TRBJ2-5, with unresolved D. The CDR3 runs 14 residues. V shed 6 bases and J shed 5 bases, with 16 bases lying between them. The CDR3 nucleotides read TGTGCCAGCAGCCTCGGGCCGCCCGGGGAGACCCAGTACTTC. Residues: CASSLGPPGETQYF.

The chain has TRBV5-1 and TRBJ2-5; 8 positions match TRBD1. Trimming removed 4 bases from V and 1 base from J; junction bases left unmatched: 6. The CDR3 contains 15 residues. The germline V gene has CDR1 SGHRS and CDR2 YFSETQ. CDR3 sequence: CASSPQTGAQETQYF. The CDR3, as DNA: TGCGCCAGCAGCCCGCAGACAGGGGCCCAAGAGACCCAGTACTTC.

This chain connects TRBV7-9 to TRBJ2-1; D may be TRBD2 (5 bases). The length of the CDR3 is 11 residues. Germline values: CDR1 SEHNR, CDR2 FQNEAQ (reference sequence). The V and J ends lost 8 bases and 10 bases respectively, with 12 bases between them. CDR3 in DNA: TGTGCCAGCGGATACGGGGTGGAGCAGTTCTTC. It yields the protein CASGYGVEQFF.

This clonotype was seen ten or more times. This chain uses TRBV6-1 with TRBJ1-2; 10 positions agree with TRBD1. Germline lookup yields CDR1 MNHNS and CDR2 SASEGT. This CDR3 region has 14 residues. The V and J ends lost 5 bases and 5 bases, in that order; junction bases with no gene match: 5. CDR3 residues: CASSQGTGVYGYTF. CDR3 nucleotides: TGTGCCAGCAGTCAAGGGACAGGGGTTTATGGCTACACCTTC.

The V gene is TRBV18, the J gene TRBJ1-6, with 8 positions matching TRBD1. The length of the CDR3 is 14 residues. CDR1 and CDR2 from the germline V gene are KGHSH and LQKENI. V lost 3 bases and J lost 6; bases outside the gene matches: 1. CDR3 protein: CASSPDRVNSPLHF. Written as DNA, the CDR3 is TGTGCCAGCTCACCGGACAGGGTTAATTCACCCCTCCACTTT.